Given below is one TCR beta chain in context. The data were taken from a study of blood T cell repertoires in COVID-19. As for the study in general: The study drew acute and convalescent COVID-19 samples from the United States, Italy and Spain. PBMCs, B-cell-depleted T cells, or T cells provided the cDNA or gDNA that made up the material.

Germline V gene data show CDR1 as GTSNPN and CDR2 as SVGIG (reference sequence). The junction had 5 bases not matched to a gene; V was cut back by 4 bases and J by 6 bases. This CDR3 is 12 amino acids long. In the original workflow: Amplification from reference gene primers served as the basis for estimated nucleated cell counts. Clones were read by immunoSEQ multiplex PCR, and TCRdb kept only the in-frame ones, dropping some. V, J and clone size derive from that table, while D and trimming were established from the DNA sequence. The repertoire includes 66,000 or so clones, about 82% of them detected once, and about a tenth sits in the top ten.

Sequences were obtained from peripheral blood. The sequence derives from a human donor in a cohort sampled during active COVID-19. The rearrangement uses TRBV30 and TRBJ1-2; 7 bases map to TRBD1. The CDR3 region has the DNA TGTGCCTGGACCCGAGGGGGCGATGGCTACACCTTC. Translated, it gives CAWTRGGDGYTF.